This T cell receptor beta chain is drawn from a study of T cell changes during pregnancy in multiple sclerosis. The CDR3 covers 15 residues. Looked up from germline, CDR1 is LNHDA and CDR2 is SQIVND (reference sequence). J gave up 2 bases and V 4 bases, and 5 bases lay outside the gene matches. Sequencing was performed with immunoSEQ multiplex PCR; in TCRdb, only in-frame clones are kept and a portion is missing. The table records tens of thousands of clones, 80% to 95% of them present only once. This clonotype was obtained from a female donor in good health, enrolled as a control in a pregnancy study. The sequencing here drew on peripheral blood, taken after pregnancy. The genes are TRBV19 and TRBJ2-1; 7 bases line up with TRBD1. The CDR3 reads CASSTTGTAYNEQFF. Written as DNA, the CDR3 is TGTGCCAGTAGTACCACCGGGACAGCCTACAATGAGCAGTTCTTC. Complete variable domain (other parts from reference TRBV19 and TRBJ2-1): DGGITQSPKYLFRKEGQNVTLSCEQNLNHDAMYWYRQDPGQGLRLIYYSQIVNDFQKGDIAEGYSVSREKKESFPLTVTSAQKNPTAFYLCASSTTGTAYNEQFFGPGTRLTVL.